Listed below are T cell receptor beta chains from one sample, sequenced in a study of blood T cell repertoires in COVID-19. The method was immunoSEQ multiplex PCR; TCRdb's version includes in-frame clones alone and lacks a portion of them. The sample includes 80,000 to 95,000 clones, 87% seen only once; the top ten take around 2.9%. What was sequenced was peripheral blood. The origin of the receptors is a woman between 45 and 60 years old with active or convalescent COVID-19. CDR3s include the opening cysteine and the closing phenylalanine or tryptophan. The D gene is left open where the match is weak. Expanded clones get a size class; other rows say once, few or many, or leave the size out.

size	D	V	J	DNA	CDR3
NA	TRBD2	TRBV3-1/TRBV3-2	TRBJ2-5	TGTGCCAGCAGCCACGCCACTAGCGGGGGGGGACAAGAGACCCAGTACTTC	CASSHATSGGGQETQYF
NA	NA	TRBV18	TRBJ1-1	TGTGCCAGCTCACCAGGGCTGAACACTGAAGCTTTCTTT	CASSPGLNTEAFF
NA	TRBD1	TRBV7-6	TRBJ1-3	TGTGCCAGCAGCAGAGGGACAGCCAGCTCTGGAAACACCATATATTTT	CASSRGTASSGNTIYF
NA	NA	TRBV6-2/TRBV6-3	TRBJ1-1	TGTGCCAGCAGCCCGCATGAGGGGGGAGGGACTGAAGCTTTCTTT	CASSPHEGGGTEAFF
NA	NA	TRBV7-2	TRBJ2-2	TGTGCCAGCAGCGTCACGAGGGGGACCGGGGAGCTGTTTTTT	CASSVTRGTGELFF
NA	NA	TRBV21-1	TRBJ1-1	TGTGCCAGCAGCCCTCGGACAAGGAACACTGAAGCTTTCTTT	CASSPRTRNTEAFF
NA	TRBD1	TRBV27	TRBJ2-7	TGTGCCAGCAGACCGACAGGGGTCAACGAGCAGTACTTC	CASRPTGVNEQYF
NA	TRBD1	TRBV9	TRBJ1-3	TGTGCCAGCAGCCCCCGGACAGGGCACTCTGGAAACACCATATATTTT	CASSPRTGHSGNTIYF
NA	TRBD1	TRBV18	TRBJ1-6	TGTGCCAGCTCAACCAGTCGGACAGGCTATAATTCACCCCTCCACTTT	CASSTSRTGYNSPLHF
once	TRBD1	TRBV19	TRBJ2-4	TGTGCCAGTAGTACCCTACAGGGGTACATTCAGTACTTC	CASSTLQGYIQYF
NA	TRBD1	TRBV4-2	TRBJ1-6	TGTGCCAGCAGCGCAGGGGGCCATAATTCACCCCTCCACTTT	CASSAGGHNSPLHF
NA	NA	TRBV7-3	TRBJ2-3	TGTGCCAGTCGCGGCGACCACACAGATACGCAGTATTTT	CASRGDHTDTQYF
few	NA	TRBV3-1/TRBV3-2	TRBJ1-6	TGTGCCAGCAGCCAGTTGGTTACAGCCCAAGGGGCCCTCCACTTT	CASSQLVTAQGALHF
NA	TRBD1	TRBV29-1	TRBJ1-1	TGCAGCGTTGGTAGACAGGGGGGAACTGAAGCTTTCTTT	CSVGRQGGTEAFF
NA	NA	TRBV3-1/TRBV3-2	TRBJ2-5	TGTGCCAGCAGCCAAGTTCCCGGGCAAGAGACCCAGTACTTC	CASSQVPGQETQYF
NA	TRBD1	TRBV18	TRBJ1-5	TGTGCCAGCTCACCTATCCCAGGGGGGCGCGGTCAGCCCCAGCATTTT	CASSPIPGGRGQPQHF
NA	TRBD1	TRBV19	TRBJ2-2	TGTGCCAGTAGTACTCCGGGACAGCTTAACACCGGGGAGCTGTTTTTT	CASSTPGQLNTGELFF
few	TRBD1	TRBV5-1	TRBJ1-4	TGCGCCAGCAGCTTTCCGGGACAGGTAAATGAAAAACTGTTTTTT	CASSFPGQVNEKLFF
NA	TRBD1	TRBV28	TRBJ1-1	TGTGCCAGCAGTCCCGCAGGGGGGCGCACTGAAGCTTTCTTT	CASSPAGGRTEAFF
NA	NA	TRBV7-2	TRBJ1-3	TGTGCCAGCAGCTTTACAGGGTTAGTTTCTGGAAACACCATATATTTT	CASSFTGLVSGNTIYF
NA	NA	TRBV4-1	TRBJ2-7	TGCGCCAGCAGCCAAGATAGGGGCCATATCGCCGAGCAGTACTTC	CASSQDRGHIAEQYF
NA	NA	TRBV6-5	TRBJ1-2	TGTGCCAGCAGGGATACCATCAGGGGAAACTATGGCTACACCTTC	CASRDTIRGNYGYTF
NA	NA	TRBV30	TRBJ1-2	TGTGCCTGGAGTGTACAGGGCCGGGGCTACACCTTC	CAWSVQGRGYTF
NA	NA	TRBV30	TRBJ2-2	TGTGCCTGGAGTCGCCGGGTAACAAGGAGCACCGGGGAGCTGTTTTTT	CAWSRRVTRSTGELFF
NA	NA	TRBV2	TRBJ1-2	TGTGCCAGCAGGGCAAACAGGGAAAACTATGGCTACACCTTC	CASRANRENYGYTF
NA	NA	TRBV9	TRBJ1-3	TGTGCCAGCCGATCTTATTCGACAGTGAACGGAAACACCATATATTTT	CASRSYSTVNGNTIYF
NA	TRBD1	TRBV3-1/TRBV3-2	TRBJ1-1	TGTGCCAGCATCTCCTCGGACAGGGCAAACACTGAAGCTTTCTTT	CASISSDRANTEAFF
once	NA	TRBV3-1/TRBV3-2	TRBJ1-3	TGTGCCAGCAGCCACGGGGGGCACGGAAACACCATATATTTT	CASSHGGHGNTIYF
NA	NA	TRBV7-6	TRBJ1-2	TGTGCCAGCAGCTTAGGCCATAGAGGCTACACCTTC	CASSLGHRGYTF
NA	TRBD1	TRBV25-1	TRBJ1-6	TGTGCCAGCAGCCTTGGACAGGCTTATTCACCCCTCCACTTT	CASSLGQAYSPLHF
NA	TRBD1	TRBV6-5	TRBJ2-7	TGTGCCAGCAGAACGGCAGGGGGAATAGACGAGCAGTACTTC	CASRTAGGIDEQYF
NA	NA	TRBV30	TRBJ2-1	TGTGCCTGGAGTCGTCGGGGTGAGCAGTTCTTC	CAWSRRGEQFF
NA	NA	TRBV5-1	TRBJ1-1	TGCGCCAGCAGCTTGTGGGGCCCGAACACTGAAGCTTTCTTT	CASSLWGPNTEAFF
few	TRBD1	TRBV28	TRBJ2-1	TGTGCCAGCAGTCCCTTCGGACAGGGGGCGAAGGATGAGCAGTTCTTC	CASSPFGQGAKDEQFF
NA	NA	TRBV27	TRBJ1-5	TGTGCCAGCAGTTTATCGGGGCCTAGTTTGCCCCAGCATTTT	CASSLSGPSLPQHF
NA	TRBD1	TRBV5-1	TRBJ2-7	TGCGCCAGCAGGTCCGACAGGGGCGAGCAGTACTTC	CASRSDRGEQYF
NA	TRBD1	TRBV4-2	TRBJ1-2	TGTGCCAGCAGCCGAGCTACAGGGGGCGACTATGGCTACACCTTC	CASSRATGGDYGYTF
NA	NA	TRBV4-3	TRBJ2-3	TGCGCCAGCAGCCCAACCCGAGGAGGGGGCCCTAGCACAGATACGCAGTATTTT	CASSPTRGGGPSTDTQYF